This T cell receptor (beta chain) was observed in a study of T cells expressing NK-cell markers. With the 5' RACE reads reprocessed, TCRdb shows one record per CDR3 protein and no DNA. Its table records a few hundred thousand distinct CDR3 sequences. The TCR was taken from a man between 18 and 29 years old in good health. Sequencing was done on a sample of blood T cells: a sorted CD56 or NKG2C T cell subset, CD4+ or CD8+ T cells, or bulk PBMC T cells (not recorded which).

CDR3 loop: CASSLVSQSSGANVLTF. The gene calls are TRBV5-1 and TRBJ2-6. In germline, CDR1 is SGHRS, CDR2 YFSETQ. This CDR3 contains 17 residues.